Shown below are 11 T cell receptor beta chains from a single sample sequenced in a study of vaccination and CD4 T cells after COVID-19. An Oncomine TCR Beta short-read assay was used to sequence the DNA from cultured CD4+ T cells. TCRdb passed the PCR reads through MiXCR, listing each CDR3 protein once. Found here are about 20,000 distinct CDR3 sequences, roughly 50% of them singletons; the top ten hold approximately 7.4%. What these receptors recognize is not known. Stated treatment: roughly 10-day PBMC culture with coronavirus spike peptide pools or control peptides (ViraFEST assay). The material sequenced was CD4+ T cells from blood, cultured in vitro. The source is a human donor who had recovered from COVID-19.

A few counts support this clonotype. The J gene is TRBJ2-6, the V gene TRBV20-1; D perhaps matches TRBD1 (5 bases). CDR1 and CDR2 (germline): DFQATT, SNEGSKA (reference sequence). Trimming removed 5 bases from V and 4 bases from J, with 12 bases in between. The CDR3 covers 14 residues. CDR3 protein: CSASDSRGANVLTF. The CDR3 DNA reads TGCAGTGCTTCAGACAGTCGGGGGGCCAACGTCCTGACTTTC.

The table lists this clonotype with a few counts. The J gene is TRBJ1-6, the V gene TRBV12-3 or TRBV12-4, with D maybe TRBD1 (5 bases). CDR3 length equals 15 residues. Trimming cost V 3 bases and J 3 bases, with 9 bases left between them. CDR3 nucleotides: TGTGCCAGCAGTTTCGGGGGGAACTATAATTCACCCCTCCACTTT. The encoded protein is CASSFGGNYNSPLHF.

This chain connects TRBV20-1 to TRBJ2-3; D unclear. V was shortened by 1 base and J by 3 bases, with 5 bases between the two germline ends. CDR1 is DFQATT and CDR2 is SNEGSKA in the germline V gene (reference sequence). The CDR3 runs 12 residues. CDR3 amino acids: CSARGPTDTQYF. CDR3 in DNA: TGCAGTGCTAGAGGCCCAACAGATACGCAGTATTTT.

The chain carries TRBV2 and TRBJ2-1; D may be TRBD1 (6 bases). Trimming left V 4 bases short and J 8 bases short, with 9 bases between. The CDR3 spans 12 residues. Germline V lookup: CDR1 SNHLY, CDR2 FYNNEI. For the CDR3, the DNA is TGTGCCAGCAGTGTAACAGGGCATGAGCAGTTCTTC. Protein sequence: CASSVTGHEQFF.

The chain links TRBV20-1 to TRBJ2-5, with a weak D call TRBD1 (6 bases). With 5 bases removed from V and 2 bases from J, the gap between germline ends came to 18 bases. CDR3 size: 15 residues. Germline CDR1 is DFQATT and CDR2 is SNEGSKA (reference sequence). CDR3 nucleotides: TGCAGTGCTGGCCGGGACAAGGTTTCGCAAGAGACCCAGTACTTC. Translation gives CSAGRDKVSQETQYF.

The genes are TRBV20-1 and TRBJ1-1, with 8 bases fitting TRBD1. The germline V gene encodes CDR1 DFQATT and CDR2 SNEGSKA (reference sequence). The CDR3 sequence is 15 residues long. Losses at the gene ends were 4 bases for V and 3 bases for J; bases not matched to a gene: 10. CDR3 bases: TGCAGTGCTACCTCCGGACAGGGAGGATACACTGAAGCTTTCTTT. Translation gives CSATSGQGGYTEAFF.

The CDR3 sequence is CASSEGGNTEAFF. CDR3 coding DNA: TGTGCCAGCAGTGAAGGTGGGAACACTGAAGCTTTCTTT. This chain joins TRBV2 and TRBJ1-1; unclear D gene. Germline CDR1 and CDR2: SNHLY and FYNNEI. Trimming left V 1 base short and J 1 base short, with 4 bases between. The CDR3 is 13 residues long.

The chain employs TRBV20-1 and TRBJ2-2, with D possibly matching TRBD2 (7 bases). This CDR3 region has 17 residues. Trimming took 3 bases from V and 1 from J, leaving 18 bases between them. Germline V lookup: CDR1 DFQATT, CDR2 SNEGSKA (reference sequence). The CDR3 reads CSARGGGRTLNTGELFF. CDR3 sequence (DNA): TGCAGTGCTAGGGGGGGGGGCCGAACATTGAACACCGGGGAGCTGTTTTTT.

This chain links TRBV5-1 with TRBJ2-7; 9 bases fit TRBD1. The CDR3 contains 14 residues. Trimming took 4 bases from V and 6 from J; bases not matched to a gene: 8. Germline CDR1 reads SGHRS; CDR2 reads YFSETQ. The CDR3 loop reads CASSTTGGKIEQYF. The CDR3 region has the DNA TGCGCCAGCAGCACCACAGGGGGCAAAATCGAGCAGTACTTC.

This clonotype was observed a single time. V and J are TRBV27 and TRBJ1-6, with TRBD1 identical over 8 bases. The V and J ends lost 4 bases and 7 bases, in that order; junction bases with no gene match: 3. This CDR3 is built from 14 residues. The germline CDR1 and CDR2 sequences are MNHEY and SMNVEV (reference sequence). As DNA, the CDR3 is TGTGCCAGCAGTTGGCAGGGGGCCAATTCACCCCTCCACTTT. Translated: CASSWQGANSPLHF.

The rearrangement links TRBV7-3 to TRBJ2-3, with a weak D call TRBD1 (5 bases). The CDR3 spans 17 residues. The germline V gene has CDR1 SGHTA and CDR2 FQGTGA. V was pared by 5 bases and J by 1 base, with 19 bases between. The CDR3: CASSAQSRGGGTDTQYF. CDR3 DNA sequence: TGTGCCAGCAGCGCCCAAAGTAGGGGTGGGGGCACAGATACGCAGTATTTT.